Below, 4 T cell receptor beta chains from the same sample are listed, as sequenced in a study of blood T cells in healthy people across ages. A second about 6 to 12 cycle PCR used barcoded and J-beta primers. TCRdb itself ran the 5' RACE reads through MiXCR, one entry per CDR3 protein. Of 550,000 to 650,000 distinct CDR3 sequences in the sample, about 27% were seen once. These data were likewise used in another study, on T cells of mothers and their children.

The sample comprised blood. The receptors here all came from a boy aged 2 to 10 in good health.

The sample holds a few counts of this clonotype. The J gene is TRBJ2-1, the V gene TRBV6-5, with 7 bases identical to TRBD1. Looked up from germline, CDR1 is MNHEY and CDR2 is SVGAGI. J was trimmed by 0 bases and V by 4 bases; bases with no gene match: 9. There are 17 residues in the CDR3. The CDR3 DNA reads TGTGCCAGCAGTTTGTTCGGACAGGCTAGCTCCTACAATGAGCAGTTCTTC. Protein sequence: CASSLFGQASSYNEQFF.

This clonotype has a count of ten or more. The genes are TRBV20-1 and TRBJ2-7, with 12 bases aligning to TRBD2. Germline trimming cut 1 base from V and 2 bases from J; bases unmatched to any gene: 3. Germline CDR1 and CDR2: DFQATT and SNEGSKA (reference sequence). The CDR3 length is 15 residues. The CDR3 region has the DNA TGCAGTGCTAGAGCCCCTAGCGGGAGGGCCTACGAGCAGTACTTC. Translated, it gives CSARAPSGRAYEQYF.

This clonotype was seen only a few times. The chain joins TRBV10-3 to TRBJ2-5, with TRBD2 identical over 11 bases. The V gene end was trimmed by 4 bases and the J gene end by 3 bases; junction bases not matched to a gene: 4. This CDR3 is 15 amino acids long. CDR1 and CDR2 (germline): ENHRY, SYGVKD. As DNA, the CDR3 is TGTGCCATCAGTGTCCCGGGACTAGCGGAAGAGACCCAGTACTTC. Protein product: CAISVPGLAEETQYF.

The V call is TRBV5-1, the J call TRBJ2-5; D might be TRBD2 (5 bases). TRBJ2-7 explains the end of the DNA better; the J call may be wrong. Looked up from germline, CDR1 is SGHRS and CDR2 is YFSETQ. The CDR3 sequence is 15 residues long. This CDR3 is CASSVRPGIPYEQYF. The CDR3 DNA reads as TGCGCCAGCAGCGTGCGCCCCGGGATCCCCTACGAGCAGTACTTC.